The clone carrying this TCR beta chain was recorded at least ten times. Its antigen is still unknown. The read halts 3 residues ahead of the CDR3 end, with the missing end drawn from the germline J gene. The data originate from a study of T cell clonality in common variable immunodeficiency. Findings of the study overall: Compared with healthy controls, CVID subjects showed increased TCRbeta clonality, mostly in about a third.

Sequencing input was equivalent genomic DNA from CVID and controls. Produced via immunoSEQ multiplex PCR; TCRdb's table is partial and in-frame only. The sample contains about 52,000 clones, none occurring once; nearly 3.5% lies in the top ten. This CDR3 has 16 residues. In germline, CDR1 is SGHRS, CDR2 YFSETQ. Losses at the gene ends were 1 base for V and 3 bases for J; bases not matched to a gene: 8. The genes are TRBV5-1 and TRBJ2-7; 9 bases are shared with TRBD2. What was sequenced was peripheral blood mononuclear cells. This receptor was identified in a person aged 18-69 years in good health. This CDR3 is CASSLRGGRGNYEQYF. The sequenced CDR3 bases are TGCGCCAGCAGCTTGCGGGGCGGGAGGGGGAACTACGAG.